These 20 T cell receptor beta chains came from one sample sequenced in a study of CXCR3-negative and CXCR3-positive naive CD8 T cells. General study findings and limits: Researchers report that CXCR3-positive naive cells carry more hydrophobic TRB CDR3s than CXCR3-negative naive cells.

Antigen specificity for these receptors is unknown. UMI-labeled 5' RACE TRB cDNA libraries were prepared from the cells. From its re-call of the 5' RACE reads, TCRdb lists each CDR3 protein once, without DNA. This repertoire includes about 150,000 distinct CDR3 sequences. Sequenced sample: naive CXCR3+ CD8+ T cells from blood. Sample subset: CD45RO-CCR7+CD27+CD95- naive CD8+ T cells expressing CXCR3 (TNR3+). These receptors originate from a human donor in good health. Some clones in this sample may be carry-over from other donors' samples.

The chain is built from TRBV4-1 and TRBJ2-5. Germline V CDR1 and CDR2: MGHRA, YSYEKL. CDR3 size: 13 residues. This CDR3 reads CASSQDYEETQYF.

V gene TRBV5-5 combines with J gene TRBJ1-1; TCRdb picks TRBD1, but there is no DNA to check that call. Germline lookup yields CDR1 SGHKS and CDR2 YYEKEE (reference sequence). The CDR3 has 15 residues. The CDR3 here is CASSGIGGTNTEAFF.

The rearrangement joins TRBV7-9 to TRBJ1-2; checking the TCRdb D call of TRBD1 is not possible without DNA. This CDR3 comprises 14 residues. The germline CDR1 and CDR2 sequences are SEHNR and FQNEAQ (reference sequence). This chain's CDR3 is CASSLVLGEGGYTF.

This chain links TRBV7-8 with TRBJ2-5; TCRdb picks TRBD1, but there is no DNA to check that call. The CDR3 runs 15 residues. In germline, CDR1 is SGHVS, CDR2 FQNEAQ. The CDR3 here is CASSLRGGSGETQYF.

The CDR3 sequence: CSVAEGGRETQYF. The chain is built from TRBV29-1 and TRBJ2-5; as DNA is missing, the TRBD1 call by TCRdb cannot be tested. The CDR3 covers 13 residues. The germline gives CDR1 SQVTM, CDR2 ANQGSEA.

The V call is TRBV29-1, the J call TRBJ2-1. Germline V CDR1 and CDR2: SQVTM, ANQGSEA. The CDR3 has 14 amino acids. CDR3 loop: CSVESVRSDNEQFF.

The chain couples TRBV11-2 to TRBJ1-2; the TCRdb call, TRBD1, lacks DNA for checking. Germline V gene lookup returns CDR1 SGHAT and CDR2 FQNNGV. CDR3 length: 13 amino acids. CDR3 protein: CASRHGLQGPLTF.

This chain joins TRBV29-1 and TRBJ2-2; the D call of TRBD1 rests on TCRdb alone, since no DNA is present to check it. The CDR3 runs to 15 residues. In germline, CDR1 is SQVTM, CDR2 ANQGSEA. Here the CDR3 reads CSVEDPDRTTGELFF.

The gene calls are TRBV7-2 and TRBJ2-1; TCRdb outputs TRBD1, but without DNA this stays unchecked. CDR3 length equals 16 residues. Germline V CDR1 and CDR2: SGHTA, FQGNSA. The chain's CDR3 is CASSSLLLLDTREQFF.

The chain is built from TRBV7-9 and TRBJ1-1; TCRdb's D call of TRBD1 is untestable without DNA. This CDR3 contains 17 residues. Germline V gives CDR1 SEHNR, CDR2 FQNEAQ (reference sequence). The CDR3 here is CASSYWTGGQTGAEAFF.

The CDR3 here is CSVELPGQGMSGANVLTF. The J gene is TRBJ2-6, the V gene TRBV29-1; as DNA is missing, the TRBD1 call by TCRdb cannot be tested. Looked up from germline, CDR1 is SQVTM and CDR2 is ANQGSEA. The CDR3 sequence is 18 residues long.

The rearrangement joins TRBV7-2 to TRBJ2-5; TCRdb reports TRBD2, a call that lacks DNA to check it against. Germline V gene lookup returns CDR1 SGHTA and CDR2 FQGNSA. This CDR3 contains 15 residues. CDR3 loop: CASSLGGGVSETQYF.

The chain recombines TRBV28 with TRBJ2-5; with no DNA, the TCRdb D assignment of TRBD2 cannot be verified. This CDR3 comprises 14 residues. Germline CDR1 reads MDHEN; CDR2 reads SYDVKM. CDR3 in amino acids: CASDTLAGGETQYF.

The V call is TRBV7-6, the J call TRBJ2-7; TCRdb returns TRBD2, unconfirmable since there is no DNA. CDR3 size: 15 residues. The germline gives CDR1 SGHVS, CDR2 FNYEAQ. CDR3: CASSLAGGLAGEQYF.

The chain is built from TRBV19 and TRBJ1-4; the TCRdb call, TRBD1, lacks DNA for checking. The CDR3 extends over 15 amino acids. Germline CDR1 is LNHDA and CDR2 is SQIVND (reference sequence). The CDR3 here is CASSMMDGGPEKLFF. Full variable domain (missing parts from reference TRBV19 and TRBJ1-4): DGGITQSPKYLFRKEGQNVTLSCEQNLNHDAMYWYRQDPGQGLRLIYYSQIVNDFQKGDIAEGYSVSREKKESFPLTVTSAQKNPTAFYLCASSMMDGGPEKLFFGSGTQLSVL.

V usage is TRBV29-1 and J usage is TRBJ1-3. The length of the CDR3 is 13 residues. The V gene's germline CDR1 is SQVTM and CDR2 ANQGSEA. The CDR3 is CSVVSAGRDTIYF.

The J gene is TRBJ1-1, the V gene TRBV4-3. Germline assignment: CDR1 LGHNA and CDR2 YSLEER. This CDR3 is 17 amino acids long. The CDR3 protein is CASSQDLGGRANTEAFF.

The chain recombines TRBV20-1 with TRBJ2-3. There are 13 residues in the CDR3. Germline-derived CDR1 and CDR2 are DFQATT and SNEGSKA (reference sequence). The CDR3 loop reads CSAREGSTDTQYF.

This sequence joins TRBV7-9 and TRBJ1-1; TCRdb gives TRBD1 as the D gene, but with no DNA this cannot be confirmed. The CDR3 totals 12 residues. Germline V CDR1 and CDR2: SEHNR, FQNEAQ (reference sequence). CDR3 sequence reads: CASSPDSSEAFF.

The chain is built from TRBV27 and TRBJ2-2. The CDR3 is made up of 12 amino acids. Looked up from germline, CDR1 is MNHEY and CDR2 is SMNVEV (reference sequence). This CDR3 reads CATGYLTGELFF.